This TCR beta chain appears in the sequencing data of a study of beta chain features in type 1 diabetes. Notes on the study in general: For patients, the naive, central memory and Treg TCRB repertoires appeared more alike than for healthy donors.

V trimming: 5 bases; J trimming: 0 bases; junction bases outside the gene matches: 5. Germline V CDR1 and CDR2: SGHTA, FQGNSA. CDR3 length equals 17 residues. The entirety of the isolated RNA underwent reverse transcription, so expressed TCRB transcripts were sequenced. TCRdb's table, derived via immunoSEQ multiplex PCR, lists solely in-frame clones and lacks some. Of some 250,000 clones in the sample, 25% to 35% were seen once. This clone has just a few counts. Its antigen is not identified. Input material: central memory CD4+ T cells from blood. The sequence derives from a man aged 25 to 40 in good health. V gene TRBV7-2 combines with J gene TRBJ2-1; TRBD2 matches at 12 bases. The CDR3 loop reads CASSLGLAGSSYNEQFF. CDR3 sequence (DNA): TGTGCCAGCAGCCTCGGACTAGCGGGGAGCTCCTACAATGAGCAGTTCTTC.